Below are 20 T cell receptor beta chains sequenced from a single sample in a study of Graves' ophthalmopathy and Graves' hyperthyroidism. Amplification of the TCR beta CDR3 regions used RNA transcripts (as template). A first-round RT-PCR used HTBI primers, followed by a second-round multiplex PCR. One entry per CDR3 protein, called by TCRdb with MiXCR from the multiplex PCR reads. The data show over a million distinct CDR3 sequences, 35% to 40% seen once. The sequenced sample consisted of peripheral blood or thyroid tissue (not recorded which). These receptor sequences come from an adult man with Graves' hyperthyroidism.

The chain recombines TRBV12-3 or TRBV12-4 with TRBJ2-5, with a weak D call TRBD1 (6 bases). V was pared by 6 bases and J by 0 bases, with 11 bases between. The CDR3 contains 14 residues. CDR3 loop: CASSPWTDQETQYF. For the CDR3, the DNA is TGTGCCAGCAGCCCCTGGACAGACCAAGAGACCCAGTACTTC.

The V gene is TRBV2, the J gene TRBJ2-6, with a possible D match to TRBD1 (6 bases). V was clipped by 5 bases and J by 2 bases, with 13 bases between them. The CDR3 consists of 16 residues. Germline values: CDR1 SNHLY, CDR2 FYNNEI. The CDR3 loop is CASSPTGYTGANVLTF. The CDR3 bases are TGTGCCAGCAGTCCTACAGGGTACACTGGGGCCAACGTCCTGACTTTC.

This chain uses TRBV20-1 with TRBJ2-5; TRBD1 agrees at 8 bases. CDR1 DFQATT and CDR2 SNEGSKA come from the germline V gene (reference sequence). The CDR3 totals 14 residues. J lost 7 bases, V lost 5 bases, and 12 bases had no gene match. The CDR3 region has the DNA TGCAGTGCTGGTCGGACAGGGCGAGACGGGACCCAGTACTTC. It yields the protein CSAGRTGRDGTQYF.

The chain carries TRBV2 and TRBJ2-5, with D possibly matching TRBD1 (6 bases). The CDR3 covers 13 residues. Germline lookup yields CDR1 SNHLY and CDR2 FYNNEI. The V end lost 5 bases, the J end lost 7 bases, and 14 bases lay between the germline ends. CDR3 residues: CASSKQGWGTQYF. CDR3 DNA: TGTGCCAGCAGTAAACAGGGTTGGGGGACCCAGTACTTC.

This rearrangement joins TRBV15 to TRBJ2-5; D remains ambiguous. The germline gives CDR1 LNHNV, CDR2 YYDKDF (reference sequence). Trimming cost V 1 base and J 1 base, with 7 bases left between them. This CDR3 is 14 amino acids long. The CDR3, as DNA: TGTGCCACCAGCAGAGGTCTAGTCCAAGAGACCCAGTACTTC. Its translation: CATSRGLVQETQYF.

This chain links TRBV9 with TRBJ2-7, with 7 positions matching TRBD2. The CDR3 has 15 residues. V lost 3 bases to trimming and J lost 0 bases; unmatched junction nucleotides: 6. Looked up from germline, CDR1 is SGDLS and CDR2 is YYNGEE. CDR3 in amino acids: CASSGGGDNSYEQYF. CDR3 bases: TGTGCCAGCAGCGGGGGGGGAGACAACTCCTACGAGCAGTACTTC.

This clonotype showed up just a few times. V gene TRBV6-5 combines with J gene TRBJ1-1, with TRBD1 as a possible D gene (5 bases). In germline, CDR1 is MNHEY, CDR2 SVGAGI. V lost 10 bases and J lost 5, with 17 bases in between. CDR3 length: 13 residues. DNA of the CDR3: TGTGCCACCGGCTACCCAGGGTCAACTGAAGCTTTCTTT. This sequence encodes CATGYPGSTEAFF.

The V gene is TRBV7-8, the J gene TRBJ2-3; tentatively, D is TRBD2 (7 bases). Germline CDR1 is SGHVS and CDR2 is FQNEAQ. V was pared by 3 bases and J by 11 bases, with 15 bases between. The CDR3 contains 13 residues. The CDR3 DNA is TGTGCCAGCAGCTTGGGGGGGGGCGTTGAGCAGTATTTT. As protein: CASSLGGGVEQYF.

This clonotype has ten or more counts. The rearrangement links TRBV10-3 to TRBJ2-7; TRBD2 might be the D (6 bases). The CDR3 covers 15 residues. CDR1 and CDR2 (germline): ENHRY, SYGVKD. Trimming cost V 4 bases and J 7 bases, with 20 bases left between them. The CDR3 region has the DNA TGTGCCATCAGTGCGGGAGCAGGGTCGAGTGGGGAGCAGTACTTC. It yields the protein CAISAGAGSSGEQYF.

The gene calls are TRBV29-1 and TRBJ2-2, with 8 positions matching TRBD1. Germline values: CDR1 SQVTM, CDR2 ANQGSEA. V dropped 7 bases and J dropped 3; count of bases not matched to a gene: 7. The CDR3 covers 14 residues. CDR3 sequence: CSGKDRVDTGELFF. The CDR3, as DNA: TGCAGCGGGAAGGACAGGGTAGACACCGGGGAGCTGTTTTTT.

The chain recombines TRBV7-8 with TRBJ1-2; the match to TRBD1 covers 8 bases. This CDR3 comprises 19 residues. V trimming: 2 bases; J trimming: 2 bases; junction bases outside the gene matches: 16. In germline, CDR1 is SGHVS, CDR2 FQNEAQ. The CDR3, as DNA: TGTGCCAGCAGCTTATTTCCCCTAAACCCCGGGACAGGAAACTATGGCTACACCTTC. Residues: CASSLFPLNPGTGNYGYTF.

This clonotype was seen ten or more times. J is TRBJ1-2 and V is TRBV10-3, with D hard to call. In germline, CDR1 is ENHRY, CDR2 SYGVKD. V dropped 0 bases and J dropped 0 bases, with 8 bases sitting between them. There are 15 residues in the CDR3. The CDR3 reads CAISESARANYGYTF. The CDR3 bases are TGTGCCATCAGTGAGTCAGCCAGAGCTAACTATGGCTACACCTTC.

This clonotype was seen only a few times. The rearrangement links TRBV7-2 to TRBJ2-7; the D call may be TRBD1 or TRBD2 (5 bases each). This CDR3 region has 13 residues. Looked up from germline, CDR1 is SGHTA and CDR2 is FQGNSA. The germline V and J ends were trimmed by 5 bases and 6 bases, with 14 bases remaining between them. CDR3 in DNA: TGTGCCAGCAGCCCGGGACGGATGACCGAGCAGTACTTC. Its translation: CASSPGRMTEQYF. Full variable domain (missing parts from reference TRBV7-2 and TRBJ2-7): GAGVSQSPSNKVTEKGKDVELRCDPISGHTALYWYRQSLGQGLEFLIYFQGNSAPDKSGLPSDRFSAERTGGSVSTLTIQRTQQEDSAVYLCASSPGRMTEQYFGPGTRLTVT.

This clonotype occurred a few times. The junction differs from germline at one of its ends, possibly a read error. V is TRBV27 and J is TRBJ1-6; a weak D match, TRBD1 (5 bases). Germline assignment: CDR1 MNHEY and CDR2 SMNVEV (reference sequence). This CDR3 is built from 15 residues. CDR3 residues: CASSSAGTQSLPFHF. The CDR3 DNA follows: TGTGCCAGCAGTTCTGCCGGGACTCAGAGCCTACCCTTCCACTTT.

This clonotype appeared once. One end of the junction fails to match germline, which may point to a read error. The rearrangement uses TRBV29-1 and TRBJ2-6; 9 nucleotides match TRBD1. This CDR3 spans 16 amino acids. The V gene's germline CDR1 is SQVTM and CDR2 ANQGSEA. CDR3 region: CIVSGTGLSGANVLTF. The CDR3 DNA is TGCATCGTTTCCGGGACAGGGCTCTCTGGGGCCAACGTCCTGACTTTC. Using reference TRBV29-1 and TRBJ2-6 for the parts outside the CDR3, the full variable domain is SAVISQKPSRDICQRGTSLTIQCQVDSQVTMMFWYRQQPGQSLTLIATANQGSEATYESGFVIDKFPISRPNLTFSTLTVSNMSPEDSSIYLCIVSGTGLSGANVLTFGAGSRLTVL.

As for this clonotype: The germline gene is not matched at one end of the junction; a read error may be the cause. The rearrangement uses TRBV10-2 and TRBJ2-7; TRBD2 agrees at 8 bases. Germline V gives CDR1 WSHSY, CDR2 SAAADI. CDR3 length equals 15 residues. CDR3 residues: CASSYSGTSSYEQYF. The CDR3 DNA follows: TGTGCCAGCAGCTATAGCGGGACCAGCTCCTACGAGCAGTACTTC.

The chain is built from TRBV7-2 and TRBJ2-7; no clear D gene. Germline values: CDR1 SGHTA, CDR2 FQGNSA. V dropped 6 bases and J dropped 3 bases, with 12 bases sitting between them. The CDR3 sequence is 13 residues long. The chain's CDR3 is CASRKDSGYEQYF. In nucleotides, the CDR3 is TGTGCCAGCAGGAAAGATTCAGGCTACGAGCAGTACTTC. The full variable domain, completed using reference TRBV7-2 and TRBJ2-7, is GAGVSQSPSNKVTEKGKDVELRCDPISGHTALYWYRQSLGQGLEFLIYFQGNSAPDKSGLPSDRFSAERTGGSVSTLTIQRTQQEDSAVYLCASRKDSGYEQYFGPGTRLTVT.

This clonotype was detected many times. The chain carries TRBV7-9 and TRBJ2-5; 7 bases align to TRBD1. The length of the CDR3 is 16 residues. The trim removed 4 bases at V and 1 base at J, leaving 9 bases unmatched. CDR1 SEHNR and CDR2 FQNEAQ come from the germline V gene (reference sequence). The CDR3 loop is CASSSPGQRVQETQYF. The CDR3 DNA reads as TGTGCCAGCAGCTCTCCGGGACAGAGGGTCCAAGAGACCCAGTACTTC.

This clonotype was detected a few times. The CDR3 is CAWGDGYNQPQHF. The CDR3 DNA follows: TGTGCCTGGGGGGACGGATACAATCAGCCCCAGCATTTT. The chain uses TRBV3-1 and TRBJ1-5, with a possible D match to TRBD1 (5 bases). With 11 bases removed from V and 3 bases from J, the gap between germline ends came to 14 bases. CDR1 is LGHDT and CDR2 is YNNKEL in the germline V gene (reference sequence). The CDR3 has 13 amino acids.

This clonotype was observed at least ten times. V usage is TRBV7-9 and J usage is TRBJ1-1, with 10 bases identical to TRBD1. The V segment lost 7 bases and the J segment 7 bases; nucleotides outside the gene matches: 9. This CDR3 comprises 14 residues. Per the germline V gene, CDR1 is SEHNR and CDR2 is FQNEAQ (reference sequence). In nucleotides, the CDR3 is TGTGCCAGCAAAAAACGACAGGGGGCGGTTGAAGCTTTCTTT. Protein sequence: CASKKRQGAVEAFF.